Listed below are T cell receptor beta chains from one sample, sequenced in a study of identical twins. TCRdb re-derived calls from the 5' RACE reads in MiXCR, one entry per CDR3 protein. This table has a few hundred thousand distinct CDR3 sequences, approximately 8.8% appearing once. Sequences were obtained from naive T cells sorted from blood. All receptors come from a woman aged 45-59 years in good health. Both conserved end residues are part of each CDR3. D genes are given only for firm matches. Only some rows state a clone size, as once, few, many or a class for expanded clones.

TGTGCCAGCAGGACAGGGGGGAATAGCAATCAGCCCCAGCATTTT | CASRTGGNSNQPQHF | TRBJ1-5 | TRBD1 | TRBV6-5 | .
TGTGCCAGCAGCTTCGTTAGCGGGAGTGACATTCAGTACTTC | CASSFVSGSDIQYF | TRBJ2-4 | TRBD2 | TRBV11-2 | few
TGTGCCAGCAGGCCCGGGGGGTCTGGGTGGAATGAGCAGTTCTTC | CASRPGGSGWNEQFF | TRBJ2-1 | TRBD2 | TRBV12-3/TRBV12-4 | few
TGTGCCAGCAGCCAAGACAGGGGCACCGGGGAGCTGTTTTTT | CASSQDRGTGELFF | TRBJ2-2 | . | TRBV14 | many
TGTGCCAGCAGCGGAGACCCAGAGACCCAGTACTTC | CASSGDPETQYF | TRBJ2-5 | . | TRBV2 | once
TGTGCCAGCAGCTTATTTTTAGCGGGAGGAGAGACCCAGTACTTC | CASSLFLAGGETQYF | TRBJ2-5 | TRBD2 | TRBV7-2 | few
TGTGCCAGCGCCCGGGGAGGAGCTGGCGAAAAACTGTTTTTT | CASARGGAGEKLFF | TRBJ1-4 | . | TRBV5-5 | few
TGTGCCAGCAGCCAAACCTCAGGGAGTCGGACTGAAGCTTTCTTT | CASSQTSGSRTEAFF | TRBJ1-1 | . | TRBV4-2 | .
TGTGCCAGCAGTGAGGCTAGCCCGCAGTTCTTC | CASSEASPQFF | TRBJ2-1 | . | TRBV2 | .
TGTGCCAGCAGTTCCCTAGCGGGAGTTGTTGGTGAGACCCAGTACTTC | CASSSLAGVVGETQYF | TRBJ2-5 | TRBD2 | TRBV12-3/TRBV12-4 | many
TGCGCCAGCAGCCCTGGCCTTTGGACAGGGCGAATTAGCACAGATACGCAGTATTTT | CASSPGLWTGRISTDTQYF | TRBJ2-3 | TRBD1 | TRBV5-1 | .
TGTGCCAGCAGTTTAGGCCCGGGGGTCGAGCAGTACTTC | CASSLGPGVEQYF | TRBJ2-7 | . | TRBV12-3/TRBV12-4 | many
TGCGCCAGCAGCTTGAACCCCGGGACAGGGAATGAAAAACTGTTTTTT | CASSLNPGTGNEKLFF | TRBJ1-4 | TRBD1 | TRBV5-1 | many
TGTGCCAGCAGCTCCGGAAGGAAGGGGACCGAGCAGTACTTC | CASSSGRKGTEQYF | TRBJ2-7 | . | TRBV7-9 | .
TGTGCCAGCAGCTTTGGGTACCGGGTGCGAGGGGCGCAGTATTTT | CASSFGYRVRGAQYF | TRBJ2-3 | . | TRBV7-2 | many
TGCAGTGTCGGTAGTTCTCTGTTTAAGGAGCAGTTCTTC | CSVGSSLFKEQFF | TRBJ2-1 | . | TRBV20-1 | .
TGTGCCAGCAGTGTACTAGCTGACACCGGGGAGCTGTTTTTT | CASSVLADTGELFF | TRBJ2-2 | . | TRBV6-4 | .
TGCAGTGCTATTGAGCCCCCTCCGAAGACCCAGTACTTC | CSAIEPPPKTQYF | TRBJ2-5 | . | TRBV20-1 | .
TGCAGTGCGCAGGACAGGGACTACGAGCAGTACTTC | CSAQDRDYEQYF | TRBJ2-7 | TRBD1 | TRBV20-1 | .
TGTGCCAGCAGCTTAATAGCCGGCGGCCCCTACAATGAGCAGTTCTTC | CASSLIAGGPYNEQFF | TRBJ2-1 | . | TRBV7-2 | .
TGTGCCAGCAGCTTAGGACCTGCGGCCTCTGGAAACACCATATATTTT | CASSLGPAASGNTIYF | TRBJ1-3 | . | TRBV7-9 | .
TGCAGTGCAGGGGAGATGGGCAAAAACATTCAGTACTTC | CSAGEMGKNIQYF | TRBJ2-4 | . | TRBV20-1 | few
TGTGCCAGTTCCCCCCTTAGGAGGGGGTTGGTCGACAATGAGCAGTTCTTC | CASSPLRRGLVDNEQFF | TRBJ2-1 | . | TRBV19 | .
TGTGCCAGCTCACTGGACAGGGGTAGCACAGATACGCAGTATTTT | CASSLDRGSTDTQYF | TRBJ2-3 | TRBD1 | TRBV18 | .
TGTGCCAGCAGTTCACCGGGACAGCCCTACGAGCAGTACTTC | CASSSPGQPYEQYF | TRBJ2-7 | TRBD1 | TRBV6-5 | many
TGTGCCAGCTCACGGGATCCGGGTGAAAAACTGTTTTTT | CASSRDPGEKLFF | TRBJ1-4 | . | TRBV18 | .
TGTGCCAGCAGCTTAGTTCTTCCGGTCCTGACTTTC | CASSLVLPVLTF | TRBJ2-6 | . | TRBV7-2 | many
TGTGCCAGCAGTTACTCTCGAGGGCTTCGTGATACGCAGTATTTT | CASSYSRGLRDTQYF | TRBJ2-3 | . | TRBV6-6 | many
TGTGCCAGTAGTATAGGCGTGCGGAACAATGAGCAGTTCTTC | CASSIGVRNNEQFF | TRBJ2-1 | . | TRBV19 | .
TGTGCCATCAGTGACAGGGTCCCTAACAATGAGCAGTTCTTC | CAISDRVPNNEQFF | TRBJ2-1 | . | TRBV10-3 | many
TGCAGCGTTGAGGAGTTGCATGGCTACACCTTC | CSVEELHGYTF | TRBJ1-2 | . | TRBV29-1 | .
TGCAGCGTTGAAGATTTGGCTCCCACGGGTTGGGAGCAGTACTTC | CSVEDLAPTGWEQYF | TRBJ2-7 | . | TRBV29-1 | many
TGTGCCAGCAGCCCCGGGTCGGGCCATGAAAAACTGTTTTTT | CASSPGSGHEKLFF | TRBJ1-4 | . | TRBV12-3/TRBV12-4 | few
TGTGCCATCTCGCCAGCTGGGGGCTACAATGAGCAGTTCTTC | CAISPAGGYNEQFF | TRBJ2-1 | . | TRBV10-3 | .
TGTGCCAGCAGCTTAATTAGCCCCTACGAGCAGTACTTC | CASSLISPYEQYF | TRBJ2-7 | . | TRBV7-9 | few
TGCGCCAGCAGCTTGGCCAGCGGGAGCATCGGGGAGCTGTTTTTT | CASSLASGSIGELFF | TRBJ2-2 | TRBD2 | TRBV5-1 | many
TGTGCCAGCAGTTTAGGCAGTCTCGCAGATACGCAGTATTTT | CASSLGSLADTQYF | TRBJ2-3 | . | TRBV12-3/TRBV12-4 | many
TGTGCCACTAGGCCCGGGACTAGCGGGGTCAATGAGCAGTTCTTC | CATRPGTSGVNEQFF | TRBJ2-1 | TRBD2 | TRBV24-1 | .
TGCAGCGCCGAGGGACTGGGGAGTGGTTACAATGAGCAGTTCTTC | CSAEGLGSGYNEQFF | TRBJ2-1 | . | TRBV29-1 | few
TGCGCCAGCAGCCAAGTGTGGACAGGGTACGACATTCAGTACTTC | CASSQVWTGYDIQYF | TRBJ2-4 | TRBD1 | TRBV4-1 | many
TGCGCCAGCAGCTTGGGACAGGGGATGAACACTGAAGCTTTCTTT | CASSLGQGMNTEAFF | TRBJ1-1 | TRBD1 | TRBV5-1 | many
TGCGCCAGCGTTGTACAGTCCTACAATGAGCAGTTCTTC | CASVVQSYNEQFF | TRBJ2-1 | . | TRBV5-1 | many
TGCAGTGCTAGAGATCCCCGGGAGTCGAGGAATGAGCAGTTCTTC | CSARDPRESRNEQFF | TRBJ2-1 | . | TRBV20-1 | .
TGTGCCAGCATCCCCGGGACTAGCGGGGAACCTAGCACAGATACGCAGTATTTT | CASIPGTSGEPSTDTQYF | TRBJ2-3 | TRBD2 | TRBV12-3/TRBV12-4 | many